A single sample gave rise to the 4 T cell receptor beta chains below, sequenced in a study of T cells of healthy individuals. TCRdb processed the 5' RACE reads anew with MiXCR; each CDR3 protein has one entry. The sample carries about 53,000 distinct CDR3 sequences, about 14% recorded once. Receptors originate from a human donor in good health.

This clonotype was seen at least ten times. The chain employs TRBV18 and TRBJ1-1, with D possibly matching TRBD1 (5 bases). The ends were cut back, 3 bases at V and 5 bases at J, with 19 bases in the middle. This CDR3 contains 16 residues. Germline loops: CDR1 KGHSH, CDR2 LQKENI. This CDR3 is CASSPPTGGAITEAFF. In DNA form, the CDR3 reads TGTGCCAGCTCACCTCCGACCGGAGGGGCGATTACTGAAGCTTTCTTT.

This clonotype was seen once. The J gene is TRBJ2-7, the V gene TRBV7-9; TRBD2 agrees at 14 bases. Looked up from germline, CDR1 is SEHNR and CDR2 is FQNEAQ (reference sequence). CDR3 length equals 15 residues. Unmatched junction bases numbered 9, after V lost 5 bases and J lost 9 bases. The CDR3 loop reads CASSPEVGLAGAQYF. CDR3 in DNA: TGTGCCAGCAGCCCAGAGGTGGGACTAGCGGGAGCGCAGTACTTC.

Points on this clonotype: A read error may explain this, as a much larger clone is one base away. The rearrangement uses TRBV9 and TRBJ2-5; a weak D match, TRBD2 (6 bases). The germline V gene has CDR1 SGDLS and CDR2 YYNGEE. The CDR3 length is 12 residues. This CDR3 reads CASSLGGETKYF. CDR3 nucleotide sequence: TGTGCCAGCAGCCTCGGGGGAGAGACCAAGTACTTC.

This clonotype was recorded at least ten times. The V gene is TRBV6-1, the J gene TRBJ1-2, with D possibly matching TRBD1 (5 bases). The CDR3 is made up of 12 amino acids. The V gene's germline CDR1 is MNHNS and CDR2 SASEGT. V was trimmed by 7 bases and J by 3 bases, leaving 9 bases between them. The CDR3 spells CASIIGDYGYTF. The CDR3 coding sequence is TGTGCCAGCATAATAGGGGACTATGGCTACACCTTC.